Listed below are T cell receptor beta chains from one sample, sequenced in a study of OX40 agonist ivuxolimab in advanced cancers. Some clones are missing from TCRdb's copy, which holds only in-frame ones; the method was immunoSEQ multiplex PCR. The sample carries more than 70,000 clones, approximately 83% recorded once. The sequenced sample was CD4+ or CD8+ T cells sorted from blood, obtained in a trial of the OX40 agonist ivuxolimab. The receptors come from an adult with an advanced solid tumor such as melanoma, head and neck, liver or kidney cancer. Each CDR3 is given without its conserved first and last residue. The order of the fields is J gene, V gene, CDR3 protein.

TRBJ2-2	TRBV7-9	ASMTRGQGYTGELF
TRBJ2-7	TRBV7-9	ASSQISYEQY
TRBJ2-1	TRBV7-2	ASSLATTYNEQF
TRBJ2-6	TRBV2	ASRGTGGSGANVLT
TRBJ1-1	TRBV7-2	ASSLVTRNTEAF
TRBJ1-1	TRBV15	ATSRGGGNTEAF
TRBJ2-7	TRBV2	ASNAGLATTEQY
TRBJ2-1	TRBV5-6	ASSFGITGGGPEQF
TRBJ1-1	TRBV7-9	ASSPQENTEAF
TRBJ2-5	TRBV7-7	ASSLGVVETQY
TRBJ2-7	TRBV19	ASSTTGGTYEQY
TRBJ1-3	TRBV7-2	ASSSGAQPGNTIY
TRBJ2-4	TRBV14	ASSPTKGNIQY
TRBJ1-3	TRBV5-6	ASSFQGASGNTIY
TRBJ1-3	TRBV7-9	ASRYQDQGVSGNTIY
TRBJ2-7	TRBV18	ASSPTSGDQRQY
TRBJ2-5	TRBV16	ASSQSGQGEETQY
TRBJ2-3	TRBV18	ASSPRGGATDTQY
TRBJ2-1	TRBV7-8	ASSLQTNSYNEQF
TRBJ2-7	TRBV11-2	ASSVDSTYEQY
TRBJ2-7	TRBV19	ASSIALAGGQQY
TRBJ2-1	TRBV7-8	ASSLTSSYNEQF
TRBJ1-2	TRBV20-1	SAPDIYGYT
TRBJ2-3	TRBV2	ASSNLAGGTDTQY
TRBJ1-4	TRBV2	ASSDWGREKLF
TRBJ1-2	TRBV7-2	ASSLIDRPGYT
TRBJ2-4	TRBV29-1	SVGRESGNIQY
TRBJ2-1	TRBV4-1	ASSQDDGGIEQF
TRBJ2-3	TRBV5-4	ASSLGGTDTQY
TRBJ1-1	TRBV5-1	ASSFTQTNTEAF
TRBJ1-3	TRBV28	ASSQGGAAGNTIY
TRBJ2-1	TRBV19	ASSVHRDRGNSGRSNEQF
TRBJ1-4	TRBV7-9	ASSRQGAEKLF
TRBJ2-7	TRBV5-6	ASSYAGTVN
TRBJ2-3	TRBV6-5	ASSYDGVFTDTQY